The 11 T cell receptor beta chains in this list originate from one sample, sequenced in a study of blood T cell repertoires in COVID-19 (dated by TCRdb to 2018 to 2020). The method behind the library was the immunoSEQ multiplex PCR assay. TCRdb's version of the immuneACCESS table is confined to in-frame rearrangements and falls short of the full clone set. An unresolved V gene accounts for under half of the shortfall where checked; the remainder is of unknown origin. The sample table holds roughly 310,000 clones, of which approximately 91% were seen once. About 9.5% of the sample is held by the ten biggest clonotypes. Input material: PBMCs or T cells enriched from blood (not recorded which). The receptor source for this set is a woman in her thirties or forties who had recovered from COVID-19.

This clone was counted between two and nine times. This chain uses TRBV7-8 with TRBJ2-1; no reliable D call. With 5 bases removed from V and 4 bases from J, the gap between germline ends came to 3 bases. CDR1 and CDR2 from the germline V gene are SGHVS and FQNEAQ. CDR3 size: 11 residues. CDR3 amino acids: CASSPYNEQFF. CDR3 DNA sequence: TGTGCCAGCAGCCCTTACAATGAGCAGTTCTTC.

The CDR3 DNA reads as TGTGCCAGCAGTTACCCAGAGAACACTGAAGCTTTCTTT. It yields the protein CASSYPENTEAFF. This chain uses TRBV6-2 or TRBV6-3 with TRBJ1-1; no clear D. The CDR3 runs to 13 residues. The V end lost 2 bases, the J end lost 1 base, and 5 bases lay between the germline ends. Germline V CDR1 and CDR2: MNHEY, SVGEGT.

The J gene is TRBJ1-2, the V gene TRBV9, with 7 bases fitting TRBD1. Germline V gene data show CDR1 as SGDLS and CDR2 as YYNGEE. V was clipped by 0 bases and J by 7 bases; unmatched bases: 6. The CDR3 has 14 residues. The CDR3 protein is CASSVERPGGGYTF. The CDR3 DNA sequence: TGTGCCAGCAGCGTAGAGCGGCCAGGGGGTGGCTACACCTTC.

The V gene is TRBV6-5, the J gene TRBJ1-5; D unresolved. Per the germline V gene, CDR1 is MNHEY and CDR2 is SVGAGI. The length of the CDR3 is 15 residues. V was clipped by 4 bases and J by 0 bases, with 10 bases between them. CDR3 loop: CASSSGGYSNQPQHF. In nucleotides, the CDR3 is TGTGCCAGCAGTTCTGGAGGCTATAGCAATCAGCCCCAGCATTTT.

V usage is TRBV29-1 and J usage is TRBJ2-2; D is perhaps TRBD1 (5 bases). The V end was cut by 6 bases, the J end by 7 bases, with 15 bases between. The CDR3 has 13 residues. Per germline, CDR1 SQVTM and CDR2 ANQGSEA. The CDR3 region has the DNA TGCAGCGTACGATTTCAGGGTGGCGGGGAGCTGTTTTTT. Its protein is CSVRFQGGGELFF.

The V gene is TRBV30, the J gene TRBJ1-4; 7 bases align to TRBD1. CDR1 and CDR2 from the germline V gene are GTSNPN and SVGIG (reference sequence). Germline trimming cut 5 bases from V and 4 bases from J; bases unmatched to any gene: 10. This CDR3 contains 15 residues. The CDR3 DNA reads TGTGCCTGGGGCGGAGACAGGGCGATTAATGAAAAACTGTTTTTT. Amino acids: CAWGGDRAINEKLFF.

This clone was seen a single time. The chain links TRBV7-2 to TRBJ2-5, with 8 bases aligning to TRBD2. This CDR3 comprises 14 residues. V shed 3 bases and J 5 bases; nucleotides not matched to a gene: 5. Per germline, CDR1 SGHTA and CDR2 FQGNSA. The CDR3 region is CASSLRSGSETQYF. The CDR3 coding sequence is TGTGCCAGCAGCTTGAGGAGCGGGAGTGAGACCCAGTACTTC. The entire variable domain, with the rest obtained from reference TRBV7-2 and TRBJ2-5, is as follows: GAGVSQSPSNKVTEKGKDVELRCDPISGHTALYWYRQSLGQGLEFLIYFQGNSAPDKSGLPSDRFSAERTGGSVSTLTIQRTQQEDSAVYLCASSLRSGSETQYFGPGTRLLVL.

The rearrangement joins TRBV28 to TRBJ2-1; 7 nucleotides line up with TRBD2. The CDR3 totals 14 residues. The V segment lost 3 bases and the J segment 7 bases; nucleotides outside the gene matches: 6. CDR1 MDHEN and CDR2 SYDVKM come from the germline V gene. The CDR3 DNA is TGTGCCAGCAGTTTCACGGGGGGAAGTAATGAGCAGTTCTTC. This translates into CASSFTGGSNEQFF.

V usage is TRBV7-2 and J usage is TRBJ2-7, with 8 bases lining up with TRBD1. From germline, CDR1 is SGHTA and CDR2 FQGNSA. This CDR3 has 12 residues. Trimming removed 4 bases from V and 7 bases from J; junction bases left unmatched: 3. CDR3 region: CASSWTGQEQYF. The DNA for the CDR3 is TGTGCCAGCAGCTGGACAGGGCAAGAGCAGTACTTC.

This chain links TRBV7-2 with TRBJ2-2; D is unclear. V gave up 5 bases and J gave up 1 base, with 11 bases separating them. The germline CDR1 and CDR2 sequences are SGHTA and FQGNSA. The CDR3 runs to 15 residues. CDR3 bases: TGTGCCAGCAGCCTGCACCCAGGGAACACCGGGGAGCTGTTTTTT. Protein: CASSLHPGNTGELFF.

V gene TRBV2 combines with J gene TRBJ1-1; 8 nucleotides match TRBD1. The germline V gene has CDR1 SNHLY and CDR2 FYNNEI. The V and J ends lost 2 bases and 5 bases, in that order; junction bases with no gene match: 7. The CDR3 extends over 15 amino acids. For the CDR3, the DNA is TGTGCCAGCAGTGAATCCCAGGGGGCGCGGACTGAAGCTTTCTTT. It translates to CASSESQGARTEAFF.